This TCR beta chain was captured in a study of blood T cell repertoires in COVID-19. This clone showed up just a few times. Within the sample, other DNA sequences also encode this same CDR3. Generated by immunoSEQ multiplex PCR, the TCRdb table keeps only in-frame clones and is missing some. The sample contains 300,000 to 500,000 clones, roughly 88% of which appear only once. The ends lost 5 bases at V and 1 base at J; junction bases unmatched: 2. Germline V gene data show CDR1 as SGHVS and CDR2 as FNYEAQ. There are 14 residues in the CDR3. This chain connects TRBV7-6 to TRBJ1-1; 9 bases fit TRBD1. The source of this sequence is a woman in her forties with acute COVID-19. Material for sequencing was PBMCs or T cells enriched from blood (not recorded which). This CDR3 reads CASSPGQGNTEAFF. In DNA, the CDR3 is TGTGCCAGCAGCCCGGGACAGGGGAACACTGAAGCTTTCTTT.